This is a list of T cell receptor beta chains from one sample in a study of beta chain features in type 1 diabetes. The table came from immunoSEQ multiplex PCR; TCRdb's copy has only in-frame clones and leaves some out. Of roughly 280,000 clones detected, around 25% appear once; the ten largest clones hold around 0.013%. Sequenced sample: naive CD4+ T cells from blood. The origin of the receptors is a woman in her 30s with type 1 diabetes. CDR3s include the opening cysteine and the closing phenylalanine or tryptophan. The D gene is left open where the match is weak. Only part of the rows carry a size: once, few, many, or a class if the clone is expanded.

v_gene,abundance,d_gene,j_gene,CDR3nt,CDR3aa
TRBV5-1,few,NA,TRBJ1-5,TGCGCCAGCAGCTTGGCCGGGAATAGCAATCAGCCCCAGCATTTT,CASSLAGNSNQPQHF
TRBV9,few,TRBD2,TRBJ2-1,TGTGCCAGCAGCGTAAGTACTAGCGTCTGGGAGCAGTTCTTC,CASSVSTSVWEQFF
TRBV29-1,NA,NA,TRBJ1-1,TGCAGCGCCGACCCCGCAGGCCAGAACACTGAAGCTTTCTTT,CSADPAGQNTEAFF
TRBV9,NA,TRBD2,TRBJ2-3,TGTGCCAGCAGCGGCTCTAGCGGGAGGACCACAGATACGCAGTATTTT,CASSGSSGRTTDTQYF
TRBV29-1,NA,TRBD1,TRBJ2-7,TGCAGCGTTGTTTTGTTCGGGACAGGGGGCTACGAGCAGTACTTC,CSVVLFGTGGYEQYF
TRBV6-4,few,TRBD1,TRBJ1-5,TGTGCCAGCAGTGAGGACAGGTTCCAGCCCCAGCATTTT,CASSEDRFQPQHF
TRBV6-4,NA,TRBD1,TRBJ2-1,TGTGCCAGCAGTGAAGGACAGGGCTCCTACAATGAGCAGTTCTTC,CASSEGQGSYNEQFF
TRBV18,NA,TRBD1,TRBJ1-1,TGTGCCAGCTCACCCGGAGGGACAGGGGCCCTTGAAGCTTTCTTT,CASSPGGTGALEAFF
TRBV2,NA,TRBD2,TRBJ2-7,TGTGCCACCCGAAGAATACTAGCGGGAGGCCTCCGGCACTTC,CATRRILAGGLRHF
TRBV29-1,NA,TRBD2,TRBJ2-2,TGCAGCGTTCGGGGGAGGGCCCTAACCGGGGAGCTGTTTTTT,CSVRGRALTGELFF
TRBV5-4,few,TRBD1,TRBJ2-1,TGTGCCAGCAGCTTGAAAGTCAGGGGGCGCGGGAATGAGCAGTTCTTC,CASSLKVRGRGNEQFF
TRBV11-2,few,NA,TRBJ2-1,TGTGCCAGCAGTTACCAGCTAGGTTCGGGGTTCTTC,CASSYQLGSGFF
TRBV30,NA,NA,TRBJ2-3,TGTGCCTGGAGTGTACTGGGGGGACTCCGACTAGATACGCAGTATTTT,CAWSVLGGLRLDTQYF
TRBV4-2,few,TRBD2,TRBJ2-3,TGTGCCAGCAGCGCGGGAGACACAGATACGCAGTATTTT,CASSAGDTDTQYF
TRBV15,NA,NA,TRBJ1-1,TGTGCCACCAGCAGAGTACCCGGAGGCACTGAAGCTTTCTTT,CATSRVPGGTEAFF
TRBV4-2,NA,NA,TRBJ1-4,TGTGCCAGCAGCCATGACTCGGGTCAGAATTATGAAAAACTGTTTTTT,CASSHDSGQNYEKLFF
TRBV11-2,few,TRBD1,TRBJ2-1,TGTGCCAGCAGCTTAGTATCCGGGACAGAATACAATGAGCAGTTCTTC,CASSLVSGTEYNEQFF
TRBV4-1,NA,NA,TRBJ2-1,TGCGCCAGCAGCCAAGTCTATTTGAATGAGCAGTTCTTC,CASSQVYLNEQFF
TRBV7-3,NA,TRBD2,TRBJ2-1,TGTGCCAGCAGCTCTAATTCGGGAGGGTCCTACAATGAGCAGTTCTTC,CASSSNSGGSYNEQFF
TRBV20-1,NA,TRBD1,TRBJ2-1,TGCAGTGCCACGGGACAGGGGAAACAGTTCTTC,CSATGQGKQFF
TRBV7-2,NA,NA,TRBJ2-7,TGTGCCAGCAGCTTGGGCGCGGGCTACGAGCAGTACTTC,CASSLGAGYEQYF
TRBV18,NA,NA,TRBJ1-5,TGTGCCAGCTCACCCCGCAGGGGTAATCAGCCCCAGCATTTT,CASSPRRGNQPQHF
TRBV5-4,NA,NA,TRBJ2-5,TGTGCCAGCAGCTTGGGCTCATCCGCTCGGGAGACCCAGTACTTC,CASSLGSSARETQYF
TRBV18,NA,NA,TRBJ2-5,TGTGCCAGCTCACCATACAACAGGGGGGGTCAAGAGACCCAGTACTTC,CASSPYNRGGQETQYF
TRBV5-1,few,NA,TRBJ2-2,TGCGCCAGCAGCTTGGTGGCTAGCAGTGGGGAGCTGTTTTTT,CASSLVASSGELFF
TRBV4-1,NA,TRBD2,TRBJ2-3,TGCGCCAGCAGCCAAGGGACTAGCGGAACCACAGATACGCAGTATTTT,CASSQGTSGTTDTQYF
TRBV29-1,few,NA,TRBJ1-1,TGCAGCGTTGGTAAGGCGGGAACTGAAGCTTTCTTT,CSVGKAGTEAFF
TRBV11-2,few,NA,TRBJ2-3,TGTGCCAGCAGCTCACAGGGAGGGGGAACAGATACGCAGTATTTT,CASSSQGGGTDTQYF
TRBV29-1,NA,NA,TRBJ1-1,TGCAGCGTCGAGGAGTTCGGGGGCACTGAAGCTTTCTTT,CSVEEFGGTEAFF
TRBV30,few,NA,TRBJ2-7,TGTGCCTGGAGTAGGGGGTGGCTGGACGAGCAGTACTTC,CAWSRGWLDEQYF
TRBV5-1,NA,NA,TRBJ2-6,TGCGCCAGCAGCTTATTGACGGGTTCTAGGGGGGCCAACGTCCTGACTTTC,CASSLLTGSRGANVLTF
TRBV10-3,NA,NA,TRBJ1-2,TGTGCCATCAGTGAGGGCCGGGAGCCTAGCTACACCTTC,CAISEGREPSYTF
TRBV27,few,NA,TRBJ1-2,TGTGCCAGCAGTAGCCCCGGGGACTATGGCTACACCTTC,CASSSPGDYGYTF
TRBV28,NA,TRBD1,TRBJ2-5,TGTGCCAGCAGCCTAGGACAGGGAAGATGGGAGACCCAGTACTTC,CASSLGQGRWETQYF
TRBV7-9,few,NA,TRBJ2-7,TGTGCCAGCAGCCCGGGAACAGGGATGGGCGAGCAGTACTTC,CASSPGTGMGEQYF
TRBV4-2,NA,TRBD2,TRBJ2-1,TGTGCCAGCAGCCAAGATTCCAGGACTAGCGGGAAGAATGAGCAGTTCTTC,CASSQDSRTSGKNEQFF
TRBV4-1,NA,NA,TRBJ2-5,TGCGCCAGCAGCCAAGACGGACGTGCCAGCGGGTACGAGACCCAGTACTTC,CASSQDGRASGYETQYF
TRBV13,NA,TRBD2,TRBJ2-1,TGTGCCAGCACCGTAGGGCGGGAGGGCCGTGGTGAGCAGTTCTTC,CASTVGREGRGEQFF
TRBV5-1,NA,TRBD1,TRBJ2-7,TGCGCCAGCAGCTCACAACAGGGGCGCATGGACGAGCAGTACTTC,CASSSQQGRMDEQYF
TRBV29-1,NA,NA,TRBJ2-5,TGCAGCTTGGCGATGGGAGGAGAGACCCAGTACTTC,CSLAMGGETQYF